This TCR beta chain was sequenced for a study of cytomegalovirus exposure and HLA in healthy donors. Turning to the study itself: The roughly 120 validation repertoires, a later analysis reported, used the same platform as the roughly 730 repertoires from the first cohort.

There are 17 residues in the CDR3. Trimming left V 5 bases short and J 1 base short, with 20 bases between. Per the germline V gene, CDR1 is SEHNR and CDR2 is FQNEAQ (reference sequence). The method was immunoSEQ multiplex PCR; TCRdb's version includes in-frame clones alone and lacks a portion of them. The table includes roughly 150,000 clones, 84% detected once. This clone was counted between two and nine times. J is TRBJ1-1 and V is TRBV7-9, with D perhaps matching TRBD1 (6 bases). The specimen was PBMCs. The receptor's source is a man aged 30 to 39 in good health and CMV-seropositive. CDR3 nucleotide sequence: TGTGCCAGCAGCACCACCCTCACAGGGTTTAGGAACACTGAAGCTTTCTTT. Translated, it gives CASSTTLTGFRNTEAFF.